This T cell receptor beta chain was recovered during a study of human T cells and chemical hapten exposure. With 7 bases removed from V and 1 base from J, the gap between germline ends came to 14 bases. The CDR3 runs 15 residues. Germline V gene sequence: CDR1 MNHNS, CDR2 SASEGT. In its sample, this clonotype was seen a few times. Each cDNA molecule in the library carried unique molecular identifiers. TCRdb ran MiXCR on the RACE reads and lists one entry per CDR3 protein. The sample lists tens of thousands of distinct CDR3 sequences, approximately 6.7% occurring once. Time point here: pre-sensitization, week 0. As for treatment: therapeutic diphenylcyclopropenone sensitization with weekly scalp DPC. Prior to application of each patch test, blood was drawn. Total RNA was isolated from unfractionated whole blood.

This clonotype originated in a woman in her 30s with alopecia areata. Some clones in this sample may be carry-over from other donors' samples. Specimen: whole blood, collected in connection with sensitization to the hapten diphenylcyclopropenone (DPC). This chain connects TRBV6-1 to TRBJ1-5, with D possibly TRBD1 on 6 matching bases. This chain's CDR3 is CASIEQGLSNQPQHF. The CDR3 bases are TGTGCCAGCATCGAACAGGGCTTGAGCAATCAGCCCCAGCATTTT.